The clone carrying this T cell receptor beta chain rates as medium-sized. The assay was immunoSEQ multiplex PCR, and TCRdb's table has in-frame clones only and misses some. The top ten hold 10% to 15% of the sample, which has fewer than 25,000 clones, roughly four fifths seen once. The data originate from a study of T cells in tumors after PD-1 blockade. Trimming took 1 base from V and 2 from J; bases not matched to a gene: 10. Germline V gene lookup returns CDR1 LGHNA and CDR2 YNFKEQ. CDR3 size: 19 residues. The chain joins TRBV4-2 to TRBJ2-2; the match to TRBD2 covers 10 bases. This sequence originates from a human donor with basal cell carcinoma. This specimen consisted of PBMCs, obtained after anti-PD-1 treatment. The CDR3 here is CASSQGEASGGLNTGELFF. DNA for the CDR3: TGTGCCAGCAGCCAAGGGGAGGCTAGCGGGGGCCTTAACACCGGGGAGCTGTTTTTT.